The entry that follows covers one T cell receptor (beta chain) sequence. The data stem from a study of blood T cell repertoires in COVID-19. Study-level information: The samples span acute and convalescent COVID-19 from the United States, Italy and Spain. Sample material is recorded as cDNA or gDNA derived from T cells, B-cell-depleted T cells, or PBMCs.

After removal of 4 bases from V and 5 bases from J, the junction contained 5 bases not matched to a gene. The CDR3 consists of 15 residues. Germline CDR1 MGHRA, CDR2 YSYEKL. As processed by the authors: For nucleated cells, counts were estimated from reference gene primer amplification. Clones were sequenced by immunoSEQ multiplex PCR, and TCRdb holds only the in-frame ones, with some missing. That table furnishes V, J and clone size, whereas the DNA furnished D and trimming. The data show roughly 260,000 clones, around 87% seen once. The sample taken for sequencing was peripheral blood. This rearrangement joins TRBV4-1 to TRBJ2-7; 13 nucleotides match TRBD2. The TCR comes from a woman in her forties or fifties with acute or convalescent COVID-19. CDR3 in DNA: TGCGCCAGCAGCCGAGGACTAGCGGGAGTGGACGAGCAGTACTTC. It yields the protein CASSRGLAGVDEQYF.